This TCR beta chain was sequenced during a study of early T cells in non-severe SARS-CoV-2 infection. Broader study findings: Matching against VDJdb likely underestimated virus-specific expansions, favoring anti-spike CD8.

Tagging with unique molecular identifiers was applied to individual cDNA molecules. TCRdb re-analysed the 5' RACE reads in MiXCR, keeping a single row per CDR3 protein. The sample contains 25,000 to 30,000 distinct CDR3 sequences, approximately 4.3% of which appear only once. The V end lost 5 bases, the J end lost 1 base, and 2 bases lay between the germline ends. Germline V gene sequence: CDR1 SGHTA, CDR2 FQGNSA. This CDR3 has 12 amino acids. The sample holds many counts of this clonotype. What it recognizes is unknown. Sequenced sample: whole blood. This sequence was found in an adult who was a healthcare worker with PCR-confirmed SARS-CoV-2 infection or an uninfected control (not recorded which). The chain has TRBV7-2 and TRBJ2-2, with no clear D. For the CDR3, the DNA is TGTGCCAGCAGCCGGAACACCGGGGAGCTGTTTTTT. Encoded protein: CASSRNTGELFF.